Each of the 28 T cell receptor beta chains below was sequenced from the same sample in a study of vaccination and CD4 T cells after COVID-19. The Oncomine TCR Beta short-read assay sequenced DNA from cultured CD4+ T cells. TCRdb recomputed calls from the PCR reads with MiXCR, one row per CDR3 protein. Of around 4,500 distinct CDR3 sequences in the sample, 78% are singletons; the top ten hold around 18%. The antigens these receptors bind are not known. Treatment defined: approximately 9-day PBMC culture with coronavirus spike peptide pools or control peptides (ViraFEST assay). The sample consisted of CD4+ T cells from blood, cultured in vitro. The source of these receptors is a human donor who had recovered from COVID-19.

The rearrangement links TRBV14 to TRBJ1-2; D is ambiguous. The V end lost 4 bases, the J end lost 5 bases, and 8 bases lay between the germline ends. Germline loops: CDR1 SGHDN, CDR2 FVKESK. This CDR3 is built from 12 residues. The CDR3 spells CASSPSSYGYTF. The CDR3 bases are TGTGCCAGCAGCCCCTCCTCATATGGCTACACCTTC.

The chain recombines TRBV24-1 with TRBJ2-7; maybe TRBD1 (6 bases). The germline V gene encodes CDR1 KGHDR and CDR2 SFDVKD. Trimming stripped 0 bases from V and 0 bases from J, with 11 bases between. CDR3 length: 16 residues. CDR3 bases: TGTGCCACCAGTGATTTGACCCAGGGGACCTCCTACGAGCAGTACTTC. As protein: CATSDLTQGTSYEQYF.

The chain couples TRBV20-1 to TRBJ1-5, with TRBD1 matching over 10 bases. CDR3 size: 14 residues. V gave up 5 bases and J gave up 11 bases; unmatched junction bases: 12. Looked up from germline, CDR1 is DFQATT and CDR2 is SNEGSKA (reference sequence). The CDR3 DNA reads TGCAGTGCTCGCGAGACAGGGGGCGATTGGTCCCAGCATTTT. It codes for CSARETGGDWSQHF.

The J gene is TRBJ1-1, the V gene TRBV6-5; D perhaps matches TRBD1 (5 bases). This CDR3 has 15 amino acids. Per the germline V gene, CDR1 is MNHEY and CDR2 is SVGAGI. V lost 4 bases and J lost 4, with 16 bases in between. CDR3 protein: CASSSHPSGGTEAFF. The CDR3 bases are TGTGCCAGCAGTTCCCATCCTTCGGGGGGCACTGAAGCTTTCTTT.

The chain links TRBV20-1 to TRBJ1-5; TRBD1 agrees at 7 bases. The CDR3 extends over 15 amino acids. V lost 3 bases and J lost 3; bases outside the gene matches: 8. In germline, CDR1 is DFQATT, CDR2 SNEGSKA (reference sequence). CDR3 sequence (DNA): TGCAGTGCTAGGCAGGGGGGGGGAGTCAATCAGCCCCAGCATTTT. Its protein is CSARQGGGVNQPQHF.

V and J are TRBV5-6 and TRBJ2-3; D ambiguous. This CDR3 has 15 amino acids. From germline, CDR1 is SGHDT and CDR2 YYEEEE. V lost 3 bases and J 0 bases, leaving 11 bases between the germline ends. The CDR3: CASSSRHTSTDTQYF. The DNA for the CDR3 is TGTGCCAGCAGCTCTAGACATACTAGCACAGATACGCAGTATTTT.

The V call is TRBV20-1, the J call TRBJ2-3; possibly TRBD2 for D (6 bases). The CDR3 is 15 residues long. V lost 3 bases, J lost 0 bases, and 13 bases lay in between. The germline V gene has CDR1 DFQATT and CDR2 SNEGSKA (reference sequence). CDR3 loop: CSASNAGKSTDTQYF. The CDR3 nucleotides are TGCAGTGCTAGTAATGCGGGGAAGAGCACAGATACGCAGTATTTT.

The chain recombines TRBV7-8 with TRBJ2-4; D gene unclear. The germline CDR1 and CDR2 sequences are SGHVS and FQNEAQ. V was pared by 10 bases and J by 6 bases, with 16 bases between. CDR3 size: 13 residues. DNA of the CDR3: TGTGCCACCACGCCGACGGTGGGAAACATTCAGTACTTC. The encoded protein is CATTPTVGNIQYF.

The chain has TRBV20-1 and TRBJ1-2; D call uncertain. The germline V gene encodes CDR1 DFQATT and CDR2 SNEGSKA (reference sequence). The CDR3 spans 11 residues. The CDR3 coding sequence is TGCAGCGCCCGGGTCTCATATGGCTACACCTTC. This gives the protein CSARVSYGYTF.

The chain couples TRBV27 to TRBJ1-1, with D possibly being TRBD1 (6 bases). V was clipped by 3 bases and J by 5 bases, with 13 bases between them. The CDR3 spans 14 residues. The V gene's germline CDR1 is MNHEY and CDR2 SMNVEV (reference sequence). CDR3 nucleotide sequence: TGTGCCAGCAGTTTTGCGGGGGGCGAGACTGAAGCTTTCTTT. As protein: CASSFAGGETEAFF.

The DNA of the CDR3 is TGTGCCAGCAGGGGACATTCAGGGGGAACTGAAGCTTTCTTT. This sequence encodes CASRGHSGGTEAFF. This chain uses TRBV6-1 with TRBJ1-1; 7 bases fit TRBD1. The CDR3 loop spans 14 amino acids. Germline-derived CDR1 and CDR2 are MNHNS and SASEGT. Trimming took 6 bases from V and 5 from J; bases not matched to a gene: 9.

This CDR3 reads CASRQADSPLHF. In DNA, the CDR3 is TGTGCCAGCAGACAGGCGGACTCACCCCTCCACTTT. This chain links TRBV6-1 with TRBJ1-6, with D perhaps matching TRBD1 (5 bases). The CDR3 runs 12 residues. Germline V CDR1 and CDR2: MNHNS, SASEGT. Trimming removed 6 bases at V and 10 bases at J, with 10 bases between.

The chain has TRBV9 and TRBJ1-1; 11 bases align to TRBD1. The CDR3 spans 16 residues. The germline gives CDR1 SGDLS, CDR2 YYNGEE. The J segment lost 4 bases and the V segment lost 0 bases, leaving 5 bases of the junction unmatched. The CDR3 DNA follows: TGTGCCAGCAGCGTAGCCCGAGGGACAGGGGGCACTGAAGCTTTCTTT. Protein sequence: CASSVARGTGGTEAFF.

This chain connects TRBV20-1 to TRBJ2-2, with 7 nucleotides matching TRBD1. V lost 6 bases, J lost 0 bases, and 7 bases stayed unmatched. Germline V gene sequence: CDR1 DFQATT, CDR2 SNEGSKA (reference sequence). This CDR3 comprises 15 residues. CDR3 residues: CSAAEGGSNTGELFF. The CDR3 DNA reads as TGCAGTGCGGCGGAAGGGGGCTCGAACACCGGGGAGCTGTTTTTT.

The chain couples TRBV20-1 to TRBJ1-5; no reliable D call. CDR1 DFQATT and CDR2 SNEGSKA come from the germline V gene (reference sequence). The CDR3 covers 12 residues. The V end lost 3 bases, the J end lost 2 bases, and 5 bases lay between the germline ends. CDR3 coding DNA: TGCAGTGCTAGTTCGGGCAATCAGCCCCAGCATTTT. It specifies CSASSGNQPQHF.

The V gene is TRBV18, the J gene TRBJ1-2, with D possibly TRBD1 on 5 matching bases. The CDR3 spans 17 residues. Trimming shortened V by 1 base and J by 3 bases, and 18 bases separated the two germline ends. Germline V gene data show CDR1 as KGHSH and CDR2 as LQKENI. CDR3 bases: TGTGCCAGCTCACCACGGGTCCAGGGCAGGGATGACTATGGCTACACCTTC. Translation gives CASSPRVQGRDDYGYTF.

Sample share makes this clonotype medium-sized. CDR3 protein: CASSLGQGSRGPSTGELFF. CDR3 nucleotide sequence: TGTGCCAGCAGTCTAGGACAGGGTTCTCGCGGGCCCTCCACCGGGGAGCTGTTTTTT. The chain carries TRBV6-1 and TRBJ2-2; 8 bases are shared with TRBD1. Germline V CDR1 and CDR2: MNHNS, SASEGT. Unmatched junction bases numbered 18, after V lost 5 bases and J lost 4 bases. There are 19 residues in the CDR3.

V is TRBV4-2 and J is TRBJ2-4; D unresolved. CDR1 and CDR2 from the germline V gene are LGHNA and YNFKEQ. The V and J ends lost 3 bases and 0 bases respectively, with 3 bases between them. This CDR3 spans 13 amino acids. The CDR3 sequence: CASSQGAKNIQYF. DNA for the CDR3: TGTGCCAGCAGCCAGGGAGCCAAAAACATTCAGTACTTC.

This clonotype has more than one count but fewer than ten. The genes are TRBV20-1 and TRBJ2-5; D remains unclear. The V gene lost 1 base and the J gene lost 5 bases, with 11 bases spanning the gap. The CDR3 runs to 13 residues. The germline gives CDR1 DFQATT, CDR2 SNEGSKA (reference sequence). The CDR3 sequence is CSARGVGVETQYF. In nucleotides, the CDR3 is TGCAGTGCTAGAGGGGTGGGTGTGGAGACCCAGTACTTC.

The chain has TRBV19 and TRBJ1-2; D is unclear. Germline CDR1 and CDR2: LNHDA and SQIVND (reference sequence). This CDR3 contains 11 residues. V was shortened by 6 bases and J by 2 bases, with 4 bases between the two germline ends. This CDR3 is CASRINYGYTF. The CDR3 DNA reads as TGTGCCAGTAGGATAAACTATGGCTACACCTTC.

The V and J genes are TRBV5-4 and TRBJ2-3; TRBD2 matches at 8 bases. Germline V gene lookup returns CDR1 SGHNT and CDR2 YYREEE (reference sequence). The CDR3 covers 17 residues. Unmatched junction bases numbered 14, after V lost 4 bases and J lost 4 bases. The DNA for the CDR3 is TGTGCCAGCAGCCCGACGGCGGGGGGACCTCCTTCAGATACGCAGTATTTT. This encodes CASSPTAGGPPSDTQYF.

The rearrangement uses TRBV6-1 and TRBJ1-2; TRBD1 might be the D (6 bases). Germline V gene lookup returns CDR1 MNHNS and CDR2 SASEGT. With 7 bases removed from V and 4 bases from J, the gap between germline ends came to 13 bases. The CDR3 loop spans 13 amino acids. CDR3 nucleotide sequence: TGTGCCAGCAACCAGGACAGCTCCTATGGCTACACCTTC. Protein product: CASNQDSSYGYTF.

This clonotype counts as large. The V gene is TRBV5-6, the J gene TRBJ2-5, with TRBD2 identical over 12 bases. J was trimmed by 1 base and V by 0 bases; bases with no gene match: 7. The germline gives CDR1 SGHDT, CDR2 YYEEEE. This CDR3 has 18 amino acids. CDR3 protein: CASSLETSGGPLQETQYF. CDR3 coding DNA: TGTGCCAGCAGCTTGGAAACTAGCGGGGGGCCCCTCCAAGAGACCCAGTACTTC. Using reference TRBV5-6 and TRBJ2-5 for the parts outside the CDR3, the full variable domain is DAGVTQSPTHLIKTRGQQVTLRCSPKSGHDTVSWYQQALGQGPQFIFQYYEEEERQRGNFPDRFSGHQFPNYSSELNVNALLLGDSALYLCASSLETSGGPLQETQYFGPGTRLLVL.

This clonotype turned up a few times. This chain links TRBV20-1 with TRBJ1-2; 11 nucleotides agree with TRBD1. This CDR3 has 18 amino acids. The V segment lost 6 bases and the J segment 7 bases; nucleotides outside the gene matches: 22. Germline V gives CDR1 DFQATT, CDR2 SNEGSKA (reference sequence). The CDR3 loop is CSAHSPSAGTGGTLGYTF. The CDR3, as DNA: TGCAGTGCCCACAGCCCCTCCGCTGGGACAGGGGGTACACTTGGCTACACCTTC.

The rearrangement links TRBV24-1 to TRBJ1-5; perhaps TRBD1 as D (5 bases). The V gene lost 4 bases and the J gene lost 0 bases, with 15 bases spanning the gap. CDR1 is KGHDR, CDR2 SFDVKD, per germline. The CDR3 loop spans 17 amino acids. DNA for the CDR3: TGTGCCACCAGTGACCCTAGGGGCGGAGATAGCAATCAGCCCCAGCATTTT. As protein: CATSDPRGGDSNQPQHF.

The rearrangement uses TRBV7-6 and TRBJ1-4; 8 positions agree with TRBD1. CDR3 length equals 15 residues. Germline V CDR1 and CDR2: SGHVS, FNYEAQ. V lost 2 bases to trimming and J lost 7 bases; unmatched junction nucleotides: 6. Here the CDR3 DNA reads TGTGCCAGCAGCTTAAGGACAGGGTTGAGTGAAAAACTGTTTTTT. This gives the protein CASSLRTGLSEKLFF.

This clonotype was detected only once. The rearrangement links TRBV14 to TRBJ1-1; D unclear. Germline V CDR1 and CDR2: SGHDN, FVKESK. Trimming cost V 2 bases and J 0 bases, with 10 bases left between them. The CDR3 runs 15 residues. The CDR3 loop is CASSQYSGLNTEAFF. The CDR3 coding sequence is TGTGCCAGCAGCCAATATAGCGGGCTGAACACTGAAGCTTTCTTT.

The chain joins TRBV20-1 to TRBJ1-1; D ambiguous. Germline CDR1 and CDR2: DFQATT and SNEGSKA (reference sequence). V was trimmed by 3 bases and J by 6 bases, leaving 11 bases between them. This CDR3 comprises 12 residues. CDR3 nucleotide sequence: TGCAGTGCTAGCAATGGGGATGCTGAAGCTTTCTTT. Amino acid sequence: CSASNGDAEAFF.